This T cell receptor (beta chain) stems from a study of T-cell reconstitution after alpha-beta-depleted transplantation in children. CDR1 SGHTA and CDR2 FQGNSA come from the germline V gene. The length of the CDR3 is 11 residues. V was clipped by 11 bases and J by 1 base, with 8 bases between them. A note on this clonotype: Its target is not known.

The authors prepared the TCRbeta library with unique molecular identifiers. TCRdb reprocessed the PCR reads with MiXCR, giving one entry per CDR3 protein. The sample lists 70,000 to 95,000 distinct CDR3 sequences; around 16% were seen once. Regarding the study as a whole: The study reportedly traced alpha-beta T cells about two months after transplant to several hundred expanded graft clones. Recipient T cells and thymic progenitors that survived gave rise to the high TCRbeta diversity observed at day 60 in some patients.

The rearrangement links TRBV7-2 to TRBJ1-1; tentative D call: TRBD1 (5 bases). This TCR was sampled from a male patient aged 2-10 years who had a stem cell transplant for acute lymphoblastic leukemia, so the T cells may come from the graft donor. The sequences come from PBMCs, mostly from graft donor cells, collected 180 days after TCRalphabeta/CD19-depleted stem cell transplant. The CDR3 loop is CACGQNTEAFF. The CDR3 nucleotides are TGTGCCTGCGGACAGAACACTGAAGCTTTCTTT.